This TCR beta chain was recovered during a study of cytomegalovirus exposure and HLA in healthy donors. The PCR used 60 Vbeta and 13 Jbeta primers. Here immunoSEQ multiplex PCR was the method, and the copy in TCRdb shows in-frame clones only, minus some. The repertoire includes about 180,000 clones, roughly 85% of them detected once, and around 0.69% sits in the top ten. The germline gives CDR1 MNHEY, CDR2 SMNVEV (reference sequence). The CDR3 runs to 19 residues. The V and J ends lost 5 bases and 2 bases, in that order; junction bases with no gene match: 14. The genes are TRBV27 and TRBJ2-1, with 11 nucleotides matching TRBD2. Sequenced sample: PBMCs. The origin of this receptor is a middle-aged woman in good health and CMV-seronegative. In nucleotides, the CDR3 is TGTGCCAGCAGTACGATTAGCGGGAGGGCCCCTCTAACCTACAATGAGCAGTTCTTC. This gives the protein CASSTISGRAPLTYNEQFF.